The T cell receptor beta chain under discussion was sequenced for a study of shared clonotypes between healthy human individuals. Study conclusions and caveats: A handful of donors had around 5% of their naive CD4 clonotypes in common.

Researchers partitioned CD4+ cells into CD45RA+ naive and CD45RA-negative memory subsets. This CDR3 comprises 14 residues. Germline V lookup: CDR1 SGHRS, CDR2 YFSETQ. Trimming shortened V by 0 bases and J by 0 bases, and 7 bases separated the two germline ends. Assay used: immunoSEQ multiplex PCR; TCRdb lists only in-frame clones, some missing. Of about 1 million clones in the sample, roughly 70% were seen once. On this clone: Its antigen is as yet unknown. Other DNA sequences in this specimen translate into the identical CDR3.

This rearrangement joins TRBV5-1 to TRBJ2-7; D uncertain. Specimen: memory CD4+ T cells sorted from blood. Specified subset: CD45RA-negative fraction. This TCR came from a man aged 18 to 29 in good health. CDR3 amino acids: CASSLAGSSYEQYF. The DNA for the CDR3 is TGCGCCAGCAGCTTGGCGGGTAGCTCCTACGAGCAGTACTTC.